These 20 T cell receptor beta chains were sequenced from one sample in a study of blood T cell repertoires in COVID-19. Sequenced by immunoSEQ multiplex PCR; TCRdb stores in-frame clones only, minus some. The sample lists some 200,000 clones, 76% occurring once. Sequenced: peripheral blood. The receptor set was obtained from a woman between 45 and 65 years old with active or convalescent COVID-19.

The genes are TRBV7-2 and TRBJ2-2; 14 nucleotides agree with TRBD2. The CDR3 has 17 amino acids. Unmatched junction bases numbered 5, after V lost 3 bases and J lost 5 bases. Germline V CDR1 and CDR2: SGHTA, FQGNSA. The CDR3 nucleotides are TGTGCCAGCAGCTTCACGACTAGCGGGAGGGGAACCGGGGAGCTGTTTTTT. It translates to CASSFTTSGRGTGELFF.

This chain links TRBV7-2 with TRBJ1-5; D not resolved. The CDR3 is made up of 15 amino acids. Germline values: CDR1 SGHTA, CDR2 FQGNSA. The germline V and J ends were trimmed by 5 bases and 0 bases, with 11 bases remaining between them. The CDR3 here is CASSLTEFSNQPQHF. The CDR3, as DNA: TGTGCCAGCAGCCTTACAGAGTTTAGCAATCAGCCCCAGCATTTT.

CDR3 amino acids: CASSTRQGMIGELFF. CDR3 sequence (DNA): TGTGCCAGCAGTACCAGACAGGGTATGATCGGGGAGCTGTTTTTT. The chain couples TRBV27 to TRBJ2-2, with TRBD1 matching over 7 bases. The junction had 10 bases not matched to a gene; V was cut back by 5 bases and J by 7 bases. This CDR3 comprises 15 residues. Germline CDR1 reads MNHEY; CDR2 reads SMNVEV (reference sequence).

The V and J genes are TRBV30 and TRBJ1-5, with D unclear. V shed 0 bases and J shed 7 bases, with 10 bases lying between them. The CDR3 loop spans 13 amino acids. CDR1 and CDR2 (germline): GTSNPN, SVGIG (reference sequence). CDR3 region: CAWSVRGRQPQHF. CDR3 DNA sequence: TGTGCCTGGAGTGTACGAGGGAGGCAGCCCCAGCATTTT.

The V and J genes are TRBV5-1 and TRBJ1-5; D uncertain. The V end was cut by 0 bases, the J end by 0 bases, with 7 bases between. The CDR3 has 15 amino acids. Germline V gene data show CDR1 as SGHRS and CDR2 as YFSETQ. CDR3 residues: CASSLGEGSNQPQHF. The CDR3 DNA reads as TGCGCCAGCAGCTTGGGGGAGGGTAGCAATCAGCCCCAGCATTTT.

This clone was observed a single time. This chain links TRBV6-5 with TRBJ2-3, with D tentatively TRBD2 (6 bases). V shed 4 bases and J shed 1 base, with 12 bases lying between them. Germline V CDR1 and CDR2: MNHEY, SVGAGI. The CDR3 length is 15 residues. The CDR3 DNA reads as TGTGCCAGCAGTTTGGAGGGTGTGGGCACAGATACGCAGTATTTT. Protein: CASSLEGVGTDTQYF.

This clone turned up a few times. V usage is TRBV7-3 and J usage is TRBJ2-3, with 10 bases aligning to TRBD2. Germline CDR1 SGHTA, CDR2 FQGTGA. This CDR3 contains 17 residues. V trimming: 4 bases; J trimming: 2 bases; junction bases outside the gene matches: 9. The CDR3 here is CASSSRIAGGPTDTQYF. CDR3 DNA: TGTGCCAGCAGCTCCCGGATAGCGGGGGGCCCCACAGATACGCAGTATTTT.

The chain combines TRBV5-4 with TRBJ2-7; 7 bases line up with TRBD2. V lost 6 bases, J lost 2 bases, and 5 bases stayed unmatched. The CDR3 totals 13 residues. Germline CDR1 SGHNT, CDR2 YYREEE (reference sequence). The CDR3 DNA reads TGTGCCAGCAAAGTGGCGGGGGCCTACGAGCAGTACTTC. Translation gives CASKVAGAYEQYF.

This clone has just one count. The V call is TRBV4-3, the J call TRBJ2-3, with D possibly being TRBD1 (6 bases). The CDR3 consists of 14 residues. Germline loops: CDR1 LGHNA, CDR2 YSLEER. The V end lost 4 bases, the J end lost 0 bases, and 8 bases lay between the germline ends. CDR3 sequence (DNA): TGCGCCAGCAGCCCGGACAGAAGCACAGATACGCAGTATTTT. This encodes CASSPDRSTDTQYF.

The genes are TRBV6-5 and TRBJ1-2; 8 positions match TRBD1. The CDR3 extends over 14 amino acids. Germline V gene data show CDR1 as MNHEY and CDR2 as SVGAGI. Trimming removed 6 bases from V and 4 bases from J; junction bases left unmatched: 7. The CDR3 DNA follows: TGTGCCAGCAGCGCAGGGGGCCCGGGCTATGGCTACACCTTC. It translates to CASSAGGPGYGYTF.

The chain recombines TRBV4-1 with TRBJ2-2; 10 nucleotides match TRBD1. After removal of 7 bases from V and 6 bases from J, the junction contained 11 bases not matched to a gene. CDR3 length: 16 amino acids. Germline V lookup: CDR1 MGHRA, CDR2 YSYEKL. CDR3 nucleotides: TGCGCCAGCATGAACCGGGACAGGGGAGGGGCCGGGGAGCTGTTTTTT. Protein: CASMNRDRGGAGELFF.

The chain employs TRBV7-6 and TRBJ2-3; D possibly corresponds to TRBD1 (6 bases). The CDR3 runs 14 residues. Germline assignment: CDR1 SGHVS and CDR2 FNYEAQ. V lost 4 bases to trimming and J lost 6 bases, with 14 bases between them. Here the CDR3 reads CASSSGQPGDTQYF. As DNA, the CDR3 is TGTGCCAGCAGCTCTGGACAGCCCGGGGATACGCAGTATTTT.

This chain uses TRBV19 with TRBJ1-5; D gene uncertain. The germline V and J ends were trimmed by 6 bases and 0 bases, with 15 bases remaining between them. Germline CDR1 reads LNHDA; CDR2 reads SQIVND (reference sequence). The CDR3 runs to 16 residues. The CDR3 nucleotides read TGTGCCAGTAGCCGAGTTCCGGGGAATAGCAATCAGCCCCAGCATTTT. This codes for CASSRVPGNSNQPQHF.

Here the CDR3 DNA reads TGTGCCAGCAGCTTAGCGGGAGGAGGGGCCGATGGTCAGCCCCAGCATTTT. It is translated as CASSLAGGGADGQPQHF. The chain couples TRBV7-9 to TRBJ1-5, with D possibly matching TRBD1 (5 bases). Germline-derived CDR1 and CDR2 are SEHNR and FQNEAQ (reference sequence). With 0 bases removed from V and 6 bases from J, the gap between germline ends came to 18 bases. The CDR3 totals 17 residues. The entire variable domain, with the rest obtained from reference TRBV7-9 and TRBJ1-5, is as follows: DTGVSQNPRHKITKRGQNVTFRCDPISEHNRLYWYRQTLGQGPEFLTYFQNEAQLEKSRLLSDRFSAERPKGSFSTLEIQRTEQGDSAMYLCASSLAGGGADGQPQHFGDGTRLSIL.

This chain joins TRBV28 and TRBJ1-1; 10 bases agree with TRBD1. This CDR3 has 15 residues. Germline CDR1 and CDR2: MDHEN and SYDVKM. V was pared by 4 bases and J by 11 bases, with 13 bases of the junction left unmatched. Here the CDR3 DNA reads TGTGCCAGCAGTTCCCCGGACAGGGGGAATCAAAAGGCTTTCTTT. Its protein product is CASSSPDRGNQKAFF.

The chain couples TRBV27 to TRBJ1-6, with a possible D match to TRBD1 (6 bases). CDR3 length: 15 amino acids. V lost 5 bases, J lost 14 bases, and 22 bases lay in between. Germline CDR1 is MNHEY and CDR2 is SMNVEV (reference sequence). The CDR3 nucleotides read TGTGCCAGCAGTCCCAATTCCGGGACACCCTCGGCCCTCCACTTT. This encodes CASSPNSGTPSALHF.

The gene calls are TRBV4-3 and TRBJ2-3, with 7 bases that match TRBD2. CDR1 is LGHNA and CDR2 is YSLEER in the germline V gene. Trimming at V came to 1 base and at J to 2 bases, leaving 3 bases not matched to a gene. The length of the CDR3 is 15 residues. CDR3 protein: CASSQGGGNTDTQYF. In DNA, the CDR3 is TGCGCCAGCAGCCAAGGGGGGGGGAACACAGATACGCAGTATTTT.

The chain uses TRBV28 and TRBJ2-7, with 7 positions matching TRBD1. Trimming cost V 6 bases and J 4 bases; bases outside gene matches: 9. The CDR3 has 14 residues. The germline CDR1 and CDR2 sequences are MDHEN and SYDVKM. The CDR3, as DNA: TGTGCCAGCAGCAAGACAGGGTTTGGGTACGAGCAGTACTTC. Its translation: CASSKTGFGYEQYF.

This clone was counted between two and nine times. This rearrangement joins TRBV2 to TRBJ2-2; 15 bases are shared with TRBD2. This CDR3 is built from 15 residues. Germline CDR1 is SNHLY and CDR2 is FYNNEI. Trimming removed 8 bases from V and 6 bases from J; junction bases left unmatched: 4. CDR3: CASAGLAGGAGELFF. CDR3 DNA sequence: TGTGCCAGCGCCGGACTAGCGGGAGGGGCCGGGGAGCTGTTTTTT.

This chain connects TRBV30 to TRBJ1-2, with D unresolved. CDR1 GTSNPN and CDR2 SVGIG come from the germline V gene (reference sequence). The CDR3 contains 10 residues. V gave up 5 bases and J gave up 13 bases, with 14 bases separating them. The CDR3 spells CAWGPRGGTF. CDR3 bases: TGTGCCTGGGGACCACGCGGAGGCACCTTC. Drawing the rest from reference TRBV30 and TRBJ1-2, the complete variable domain is SQTIHQWPATLVQPVGSPLSLECTVEGTSNPNLYWYRQAAGRGLQLLFYSVGIGQISSEVPQNLSASRPQDRQFILSSKKLLLSDSGFYLCAWGPRGGTFGSGTRLTVV.